These 27 T cell receptor beta chains were sequenced from one sample in a study of beta chain features in type 1 diabetes. Notes on the study in general: Among patients with Type 1 diabetes, TCRB CDR3s were moderately but significantly shorter in every one of the four CD4+ subsets.

The isolated RNA, all of it, was reverse transcribed, so expressed TCRB transcripts were what got sequenced. TCRdb's copy holds only in-frame clones and misses some; the assay was immunoSEQ multiplex PCR. The sample lists roughly 250,000 clones, 20% occurring once. These receptors have no identified antigens. The sample taken for sequencing was naive CD4+ T cells from blood. The receptor set was obtained from a woman between 35 and 50 years old with type 1 diabetes.

This clone has a handful of counts. The chain uses TRBV29-1 and TRBJ2-3; the D is unclear. The CDR3 totals 13 residues. Trimming removed 1 base at V and 3 bases at J, with 8 bases between. Germline CDR1 is SQVTM and CDR2 is ANQGSEA. CDR3 loop: CSVEVGGTDTQYF. As DNA, the CDR3 is TGCAGCGTTGAAGTTGGCGGAACAGATACGCAGTATTTT.

This clone was detected a few times. The DNA of the CDR3 is TGTGCCTGGAGGGTCAGTAGCAATCAGCCCCAGCATTTT. Protein: CAWRVSSNQPQHF. The chain recombines TRBV30 with TRBJ1-5; D ambiguous. Germline V gene sequence: CDR1 GTSNPN, CDR2 SVGIG (reference sequence). The CDR3 has 13 amino acids. V was clipped by 3 bases and J by 0 bases, with 6 bases between them.

This clone was counted only a few times. This chain joins TRBV15 and TRBJ2-7; D call uncertain. V lost 5 bases and J 2 bases, leaving 10 bases between the germline ends. Germline loops: CDR1 LNHNV, CDR2 YYDKDF (reference sequence). This CDR3 spans 13 amino acids. CDR3 nucleotides: TGTGCCACCAGCCTATCGGGTACCTACGAGCAGTACTTC. Its protein product is CATSLSGTYEQYF. Using reference TRBV15 and TRBJ2-7 for the parts outside the CDR3, the full variable domain is DAMVIQNPRYQVTQFGKPVTLSCSQTLNHNVMYWYQQKSSQAPKLLFHYYDKDFNNEADTPDNFQSRRPNTSFCFLDIRSPGLGDTAMYLCATSLSGTYEQYFGPGTRLTVT.

This clone was detected a few times. The V and J genes are TRBV4-2 and TRBJ2-1; weak D call: TRBD2 (6 bases). The V gene's germline CDR1 is LGHNA and CDR2 YNFKEQ. The V and J ends lost 1 base and 0 bases respectively, with 7 bases between them. The CDR3 covers 15 residues. The CDR3 coding sequence is TGTGCCAGCAGCCAAGTAGCGGCCTCCTACAATGAGCAGTTCTTC. Its protein product is CASSQVAASYNEQFF.

This clone was recorded a few times. The CDR3 nucleotides read TGTGCCAGCAGCGTAGAAAGGACTAGCGGGACCGAGGATGAGCAGTTCTTC. This encodes CASSVERTSGTEDEQFF. This rearrangement joins TRBV9 to TRBJ2-1; 12 bases align to TRBD2. The V gene end was trimmed by 0 bases and the J gene end by 8 bases; junction bases not matched to a gene: 9. CDR3 length equals 17 residues. The germline CDR1 and CDR2 sequences are SGDLS and YYNGEE.

The chain carries TRBV4-3 and TRBJ1-6; tentative D call: TRBD1 (6 bases). The CDR3 spans 17 residues. The ends were cut back, 3 bases at V and 0 bases at J, with 12 bases in the middle. CDR1 is LGHNA, CDR2 YSLEER, per germline. The CDR3 nucleotides are TGCGCCAGCAGCCAGATTAGGACAGCCTCCTATAATTCACCCCTCCACTTT. Protein product: CASSQIRTASYNSPLHF.

This chain links TRBV9 with TRBJ2-1; D is ambiguous. Germline loops: CDR1 SGDLS, CDR2 YYNGEE. Trimming removed 5 bases at V and 1 base at J, with 10 bases between. The CDR3 consists of 14 residues. The CDR3 here is CASRATESYNEQFF. CDR3 DNA sequence: TGTGCCAGCAGGGCGACTGAGTCCTACAATGAGCAGTTCTTC. The full variable domain, its missing parts supplied by reference TRBV9 and TRBJ2-1, is DSGVTQTPKHLITATGQRVTLRCSPRSGDLSVYWYQQSLDQGLQFLIQYYNGEERAKGNILERFSAQQFPDLHSELNLSSLELGDSALYFCASRATESYNEQFFGPGTRLTVL.

The V and J genes are TRBV29-1 and TRBJ2-7; 9 bases line up with TRBD2. This CDR3 spans 15 amino acids. The ends lost 0 bases at V and 2 bases at J; junction bases unmatched: 5. Germline values: CDR1 SQVTM, CDR2 ANQGSEA. CDR3 coding DNA: TGCAGCGTTGAAGACCAGGGACTAGCACCCTACGAGCAGTACTTC. Amino acids: CSVEDQGLAPYEQYF.

This clone was seen more than once but under ten times. This chain joins TRBV15 and TRBJ2-2, with D uncertain. V dropped 0 bases and J dropped 8 bases, with 7 bases sitting between them. Germline V CDR1 and CDR2: LNHNV, YYDKDF (reference sequence). This CDR3 has 13 residues. The CDR3 bases are TGTGCCACCAGCAGAGATACTCGGGGGGAGCTGTTTTTT. Residues: CATSRDTRGELFF.

This clone was detected a few times. The chain uses TRBV19 and TRBJ2-7; 7 bases are shared with TRBD1. The ends lost 5 bases at V and 5 bases at J; junction bases unmatched: 6. Germline V gene sequence: CDR1 LNHDA, CDR2 SQIVND (reference sequence). The CDR3 loop spans 13 amino acids. The DNA of the CDR3 is TGTGCCAGTAGTTTGGACAGGTGGGACGAGCAGTACTTC. Protein product: CASSLDRWDEQYF. The whole variable domain, filled in from reference TRBV19 and TRBJ2-7, reads DGGITQSPKYLFRKEGQNVTLSCEQNLNHDAMYWYRQDPGQGLRLIYYSQIVNDFQKGDIAEGYSVSREKKESFPLTVTSAQKNPTAFYLCASSLDRWDEQYFGPGTRLTVT.

The chain is built from TRBV28 and TRBJ2-1, with TRBD2 matching over 7 bases. Germline lookup yields CDR1 MDHEN and CDR2 SYDVKM. V lost 2 bases, J lost 3 bases, and 1 base stayed unmatched. The CDR3 contains 14 residues. CDR3 residues: CASSLAGDYNEQFF. DNA of the CDR3: TGTGCCAGCAGTTTAGCGGGGGACTACAATGAGCAGTTCTTC. Variable domain in full (rest from reference TRBV28 and TRBJ2-1): DVKVTQSSRYLVKRTGEKVFLECVQDMDHENMFWYRQDPGLGLRLIYFSYDVKMKEKGDIPEGYSVSREKKERFSLILESASTNQTSMYLCASSLAGDYNEQFFGPGTRLTVL.

In this sample, this clone turned up a few times. This rearrangement joins TRBV13 to TRBJ1-6, with 9 nucleotides matching TRBD1. The germline CDR1 and CDR2 sequences are PRHDT and FYEKMQ (reference sequence). J was trimmed by 9 bases and V by 5 bases; bases with no gene match: 8. The CDR3 is 15 amino acids. CDR3 loop: CASSLGQGKSSPLHF. CDR3 nucleotides: TGTGCCAGCAGCCTGGGACAGGGCAAGAGTTCACCCCTCCACTTT.

This clone was counted a few times. The CDR3 DNA is TGTGCCAGCAGCCCGTCGGGAAACTCCTACGAGCAGTACTTC. Protein sequence: CASSPSGNSYEQYF. The V and J genes are TRBV7-3 and TRBJ2-7, with D perhaps matching TRBD2 (5 bases). The V end lost 5 bases, the J end lost 0 bases, and 11 bases lay between the germline ends. The CDR3 totals 14 residues. The germline gives CDR1 SGHTA, CDR2 FQGTGA.

There are a few counts of this clone. The chain recombines TRBV30 with TRBJ2-4, with 10 positions matching TRBD2. Losses at the gene ends were 8 bases for V and 6 bases for J; bases not matched to a gene: 10. The CDR3 covers 14 residues. The germline V gene has CDR1 GTSNPN and CDR2 SVGIG (reference sequence). Here the CDR3 reads CAVHQASGGNIQYF. The CDR3 bases are TGTGCCGTTCACCAGGCTAGCGGGGGAAACATTCAGTACTTC.

The rearrangement links TRBV28 to TRBJ1-2, with TRBD1 identical over 7 bases. V dropped 7 bases and J dropped 5; count of bases not matched to a gene: 16. This CDR3 is 16 amino acids long. Per germline, CDR1 MDHEN and CDR2 SYDVKM. The CDR3, as DNA: TGTGCCAGCACACTTGGACAGGCTCTGGGGATGTATGGCTACACCTTC. Translation: CASTLGQALGMYGYTF.

The gene calls are TRBV19 and TRBJ1-1; D gene ambiguous. Germline V gives CDR1 LNHDA, CDR2 SQIVND (reference sequence). The ends were cut back, 5 bases at V and 5 bases at J, with 12 bases in the middle. CDR3 length: 13 residues. Here the CDR3 DNA reads TGTGCCAGTAGTCTTACTTTTGAGACTGAAGCTTTCTTT. It codes for CASSLTFETEAFF.

The gene calls are TRBV19 and TRBJ1-2; TRBD1 aligns across 7 bases. After removal of 5 bases from V and 5 bases from J, the junction contained 17 bases not matched to a gene. The CDR3 has 17 residues. Germline CDR1 is LNHDA and CDR2 is SQIVND (reference sequence). CDR3 nucleotide sequence: TGTGCCAGTAGTGCCGGGGGTCGGACAGGCGATTTATATGGCTACACCTTC. Protein: CASSAGGRTGDLYGYTF.

The sample holds a few counts of this clone. This chain links TRBV29-1 with TRBJ2-7; possibly TRBD2 for D (6 bases). Germline V gene lookup returns CDR1 SQVTM and CDR2 ANQGSEA. V lost 4 bases, J lost 3 bases, and 10 bases lay in between. The CDR3 length is 12 residues. The CDR3 nucleotides read TGCAGCGTTGGCCGCGGGGACTACGAGCAGTACTTC. Translating it yields CSVGRGDYEQYF.

The chain carries TRBV5-1 and TRBJ2-7; weak D call: TRBD2 (5 bases). Trimming took 2 bases from V and 0 from J, leaving 15 bases between them. In germline, CDR1 is SGHRS, CDR2 YFSETQ. The CDR3 contains 16 residues. The CDR3 nucleotides are TGCGCCAGCAGCTTTTCTCCCGGGAAGAACTCCTACGAGCAGTACTTC. Translation gives CASSFSPGKNSYEQYF.

The V gene is TRBV9, the J gene TRBJ2-5; 8 nucleotides align to TRBD2. Germline loops: CDR1 SGDLS, CDR2 YYNGEE. J gave up 3 bases and V 2 bases, and 9 bases lay outside the gene matches. The CDR3 is 16 amino acids. CDR3 loop: CASSVHLRAGEETQYF. The CDR3 DNA reads TGTGCCAGCAGCGTCCACCTTAGAGCGGGGGAAGAGACCCAGTACTTC.

This clone was observed a handful of times. The CDR3, as DNA: TGTGCCACCAGCAGAGATGGCGTGGGAGGGGATGAAAAACTGTTTTTT. This codes for CATSRDGVGGDEKLFF. This chain uses TRBV15 with TRBJ1-4, with D possibly TRBD1 on 5 matching bases. Trimming cost V 0 bases and J 6 bases, with 14 bases left between them. Germline values: CDR1 LNHNV, CDR2 YYDKDF (reference sequence). The CDR3 totals 16 residues.

V and J are TRBV2 and TRBJ2-6; maybe TRBD1 (6 bases). The CDR3 is 15 amino acids. The V end lost 10 bases, the J end lost 2 bases, and 15 bases lay between the germline ends. Germline CDR1 and CDR2: SNHLY and FYNNEI. The CDR3 spells CATGFQGPGANVLTF. CDR3 bases: TGTGCCACCGGGTTTCAGGGGCCTGGGGCCAACGTCCTGACTTTC.

This clone has just a few counts. The gene calls are TRBV29-1 and TRBJ1-1; no firm D call. Germline loops: CDR1 SQVTM, CDR2 ANQGSEA. CDR3 size: 10 residues. The V and J ends lost 4 bases and 6 bases respectively, with 6 bases between them. The DNA of the CDR3 is TGCAGCGTTGCCCAGGCTGAAGCTTTCTTT. Its translation: CSVAQAEAFF. Together with reference TRBV29-1 and TRBJ1-1, the CDR3 gives the full variable domain: SAVISQKPSRDICQRGTSLTIQCQVDSQVTMMFWYRQQPGQSLTLIATANQGSEATYESGFVIDKFPISRPNLTFSTLTVSNMSPEDSSIYLCSVAQAEAFFGQGTRLTVV.

This clone has more than one count but fewer than ten. V is TRBV29-1 and J is TRBJ1-1; a weak D match, TRBD1 (6 bases). This CDR3 contains 14 residues. In germline, CDR1 is SQVTM, CDR2 ANQGSEA. V lost 5 bases and J lost 8, with 21 bases in between. The CDR3 spells CSVSKGGAQGEAFF. The DNA of the CDR3 is TGCAGCGTTTCCAAAGGGGGGGCCCAAGGGGAAGCTTTCTTT.

The V gene is TRBV19, the J gene TRBJ1-1; 7 nucleotides align to TRBD1. The CDR3 sequence is 17 residues long. Germline CDR1 LNHDA, CDR2 SQIVND (reference sequence). The ends lost 0 bases at V and 1 base at J; junction bases unmatched: 8. CDR3 DNA sequence: TGTGCCAGTAGTATAGACCCGGGACAGAGGGGGAACACTGAAGCTTTCTTT. This encodes CASSIDPGQRGNTEAFF.

The chain is built from TRBV10-3 and TRBJ1-2; 7 nucleotides match TRBD1. This CDR3 region has 13 residues. V gave up 7 bases and J gave up 7 bases; unmatched junction bases: 9. The V gene's germline CDR1 is ENHRY and CDR2 SYGVKD. The CDR3 spells CAITGGGAFGYTF. DNA for the CDR3: TGTGCCATCACGGGAGGGGGCGCGTTTGGCTACACCTTC.

The chain employs TRBV18 and TRBJ2-7; D is perhaps TRBD2 (6 bases). The ends were cut back, 6 bases at V and 2 bases at J, with 14 bases in the middle. Germline assignment: CDR1 KGHSH and CDR2 LQKENI. This CDR3 has 14 residues. Here the CDR3 DNA reads TGTGCCAGCTCCGGGGGACCACTAACCTACGAGCAGTACTTC. It encodes CASSGGPLTYEQYF.